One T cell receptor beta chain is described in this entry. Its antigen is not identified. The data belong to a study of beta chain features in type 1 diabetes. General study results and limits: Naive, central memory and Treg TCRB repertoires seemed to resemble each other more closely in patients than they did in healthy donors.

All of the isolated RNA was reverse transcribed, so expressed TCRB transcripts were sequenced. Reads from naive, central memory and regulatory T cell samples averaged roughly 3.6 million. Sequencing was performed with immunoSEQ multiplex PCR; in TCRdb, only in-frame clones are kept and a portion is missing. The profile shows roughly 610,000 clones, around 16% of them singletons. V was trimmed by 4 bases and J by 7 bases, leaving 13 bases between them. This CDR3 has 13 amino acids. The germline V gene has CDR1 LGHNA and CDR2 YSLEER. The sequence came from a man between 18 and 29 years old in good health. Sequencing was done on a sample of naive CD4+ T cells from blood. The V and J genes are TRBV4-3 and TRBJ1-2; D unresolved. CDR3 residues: CASSPTGVGGYTF. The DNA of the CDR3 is TGCGCCAGCAGCCCCACTGGGGTCGGTGGCTACACCTTC.